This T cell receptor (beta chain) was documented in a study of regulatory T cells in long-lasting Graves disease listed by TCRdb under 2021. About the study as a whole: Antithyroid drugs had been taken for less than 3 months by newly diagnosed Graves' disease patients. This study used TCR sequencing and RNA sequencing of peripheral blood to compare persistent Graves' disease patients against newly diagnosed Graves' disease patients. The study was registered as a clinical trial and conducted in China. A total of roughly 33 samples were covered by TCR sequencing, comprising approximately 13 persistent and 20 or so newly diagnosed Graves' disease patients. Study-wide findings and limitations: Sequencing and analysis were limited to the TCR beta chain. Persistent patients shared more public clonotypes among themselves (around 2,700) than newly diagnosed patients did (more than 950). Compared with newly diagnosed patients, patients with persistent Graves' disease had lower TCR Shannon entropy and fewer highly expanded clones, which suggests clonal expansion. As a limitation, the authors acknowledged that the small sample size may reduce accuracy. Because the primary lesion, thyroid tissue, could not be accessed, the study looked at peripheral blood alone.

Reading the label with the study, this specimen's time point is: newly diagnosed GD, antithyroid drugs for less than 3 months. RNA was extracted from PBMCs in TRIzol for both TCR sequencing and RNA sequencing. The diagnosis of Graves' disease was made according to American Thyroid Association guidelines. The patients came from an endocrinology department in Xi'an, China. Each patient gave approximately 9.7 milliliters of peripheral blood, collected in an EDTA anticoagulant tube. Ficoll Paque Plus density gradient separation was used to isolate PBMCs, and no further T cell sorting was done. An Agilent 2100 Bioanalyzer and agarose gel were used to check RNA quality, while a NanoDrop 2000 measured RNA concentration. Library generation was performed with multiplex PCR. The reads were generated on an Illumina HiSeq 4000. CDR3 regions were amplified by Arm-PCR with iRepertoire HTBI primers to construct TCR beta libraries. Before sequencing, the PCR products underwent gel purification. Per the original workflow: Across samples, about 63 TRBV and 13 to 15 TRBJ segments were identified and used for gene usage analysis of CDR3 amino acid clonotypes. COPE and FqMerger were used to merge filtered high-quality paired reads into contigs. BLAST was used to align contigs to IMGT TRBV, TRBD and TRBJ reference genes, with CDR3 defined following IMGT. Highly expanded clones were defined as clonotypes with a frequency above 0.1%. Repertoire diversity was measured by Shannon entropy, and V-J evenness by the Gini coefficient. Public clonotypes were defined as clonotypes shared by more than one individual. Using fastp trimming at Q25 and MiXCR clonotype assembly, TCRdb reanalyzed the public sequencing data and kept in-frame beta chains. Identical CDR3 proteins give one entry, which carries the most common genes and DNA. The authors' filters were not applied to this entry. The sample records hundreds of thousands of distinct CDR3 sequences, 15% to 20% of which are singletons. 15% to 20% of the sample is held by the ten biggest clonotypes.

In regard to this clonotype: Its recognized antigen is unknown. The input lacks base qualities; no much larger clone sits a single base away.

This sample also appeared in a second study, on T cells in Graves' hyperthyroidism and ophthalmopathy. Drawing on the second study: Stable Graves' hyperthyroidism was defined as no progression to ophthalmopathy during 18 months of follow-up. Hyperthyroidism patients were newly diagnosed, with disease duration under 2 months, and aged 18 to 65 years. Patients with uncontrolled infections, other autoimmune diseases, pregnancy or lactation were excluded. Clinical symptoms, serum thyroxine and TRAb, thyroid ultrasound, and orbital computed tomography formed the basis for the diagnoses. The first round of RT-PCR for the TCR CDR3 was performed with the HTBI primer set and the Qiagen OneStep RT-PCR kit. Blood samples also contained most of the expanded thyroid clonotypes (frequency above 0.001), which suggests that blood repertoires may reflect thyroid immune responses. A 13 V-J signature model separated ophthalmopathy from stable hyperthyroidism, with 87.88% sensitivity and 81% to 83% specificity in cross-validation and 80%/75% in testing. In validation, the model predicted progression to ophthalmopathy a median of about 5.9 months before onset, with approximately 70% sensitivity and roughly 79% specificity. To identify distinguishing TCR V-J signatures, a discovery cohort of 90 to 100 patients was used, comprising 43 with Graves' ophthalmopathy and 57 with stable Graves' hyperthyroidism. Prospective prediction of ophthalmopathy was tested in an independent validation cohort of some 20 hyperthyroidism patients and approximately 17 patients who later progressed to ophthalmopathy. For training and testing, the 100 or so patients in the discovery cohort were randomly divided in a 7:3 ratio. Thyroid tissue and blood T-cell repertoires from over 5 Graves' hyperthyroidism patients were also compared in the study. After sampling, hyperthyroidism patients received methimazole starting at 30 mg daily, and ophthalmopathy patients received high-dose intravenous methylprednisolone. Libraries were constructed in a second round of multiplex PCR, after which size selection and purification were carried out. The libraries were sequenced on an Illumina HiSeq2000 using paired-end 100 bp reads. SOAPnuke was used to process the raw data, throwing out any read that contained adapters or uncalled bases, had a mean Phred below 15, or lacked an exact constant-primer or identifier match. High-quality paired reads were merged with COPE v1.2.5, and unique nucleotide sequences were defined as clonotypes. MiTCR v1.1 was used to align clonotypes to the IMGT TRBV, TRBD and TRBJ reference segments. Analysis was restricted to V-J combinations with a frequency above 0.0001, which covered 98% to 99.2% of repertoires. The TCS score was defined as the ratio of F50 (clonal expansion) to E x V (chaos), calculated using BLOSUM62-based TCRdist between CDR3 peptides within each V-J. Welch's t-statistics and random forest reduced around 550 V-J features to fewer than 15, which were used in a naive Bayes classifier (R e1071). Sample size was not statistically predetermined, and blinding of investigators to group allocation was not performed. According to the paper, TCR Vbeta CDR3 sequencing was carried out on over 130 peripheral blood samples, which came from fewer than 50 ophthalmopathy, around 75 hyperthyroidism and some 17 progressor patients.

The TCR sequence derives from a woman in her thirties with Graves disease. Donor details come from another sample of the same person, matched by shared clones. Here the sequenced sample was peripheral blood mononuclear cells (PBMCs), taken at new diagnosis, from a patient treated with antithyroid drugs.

The DNA sequence is TGTGCCAGCAGCTTTCCTAGCGGGGAGACCCAGTACTTC. Its protein is CASSFPSGETQYF. This receptor chain uses TRBV11-2 and TRBJ2-5, and TRBD2 matches 8 of the central bases. Looking up the germline V gene yields CDR1 SGHAT and CDR2 FQNNGV. The CDR3 runs 13 residues from the cysteine to the phenylalanine. CDR3 DNA is the only sequence kept; it has 39 bases, read in frame from the first base. At the junction V is shortened by 3 bases and J by 5 bases; bases outside the gene matches: 2.